This TCR beta chain was sequenced in a study of T cells of healthy individuals. TCRdb re-called the 5' RACE reads with MiXCR, one entry per CDR3 protein. In the table there are some 41,000 distinct CDR3 sequences, approximately 4.9% of which are singletons. There are many counts of this clonotype. This CDR3 has 14 amino acids. Germline V gene lookup returns CDR1 MNHEY and CDR2 SMNVEV (reference sequence). V lost 4 bases and J lost 4; bases outside the gene matches: 5. This receptor was identified in a human donor in good health. The J gene is TRBJ2-7, the V gene TRBV27, with 9 bases identical to TRBD1. Written as DNA, the CDR3 is TGTGCCAGCAGTTGGGGACAGGGAATTTACGAGCAGTACTTC. It yields the protein CASSWGQGIYEQYF.